Below, 29 T cell receptor beta chains from the same sample are listed, as sequenced in a study of cytotoxic CD8 clonotypes in ibrutinib-treated CLL (dated by TCRdb to the early 2020s). Taken with the paper, the label for time point translates to: less than 30 months on ibrutinib. Library preparation used the immunoSEQ multiplex PCR assay. The source is immuneACCESS, and TCRdb retained only in-frame sequences with V and J called. Part of the clones is not carried over; for the studies checked, unresolved V genes explain less than half of this, and the remainder is unexplained. The sample yields about 26,000 clones; approximately 85% were counted once. In total, the top ten clones hold 7.5% to 9.5% of the sample. The sample consisted of PBMCs, taken after 24 months of ibrutinib treatment. These receptors were collected from a human donor with chronic lymphocytic leukemia.

With respect to this clone: Because it lacks the conserved phenylalanine or tryptophan at the end, this CDR3 is likely a read error. Because the CDR3's place on the DNA is in doubt, the DNA is left out and the CDR3 is given as listed by TCRdb. This chain joins TRBV9 and TRBJ1-2. Germline V gene sequence: CDR1 SGDLS, CDR2 YYNGEE. The CDR3 has 12 amino acids, counting both end residues. CDR3 sequence: CASSVGVRTFNL.

V is TRBV28 and J is TRBJ2-1; D remains ambiguous. Trimming took 5 bases from V and 5 from J, leaving 13 bases between them. In germline, CDR1 is MDHEN, CDR2 SYDVKM. The CDR3 has 14 amino acids. The DNA of the CDR3 is TGTGCCAGCAGTACACCCCCTAGTGACAATGAGCAGTTCTTC. This sequence encodes CASSTPPSDNEQFF.

This chain links TRBV6-5 with TRBJ2-1; 7 bases align to TRBD1. Trimming cost V 6 bases and J 1 base; bases outside gene matches: 6. The CDR3 contains 15 residues. Germline CDR1 and CDR2: MNHEY and SVGAGI. CDR3 loop: CASSPTGVSYNEQFF. CDR3 nucleotides: TGTGCCAGCAGCCCCACAGGGGTTTCCTACAATGAGCAGTTCTTC.

The V gene is TRBV5-1, the J gene TRBJ2-1; D call uncertain. V lost 4 bases to trimming and J lost 8 bases, with 22 bases between them. Looked up from germline, CDR1 is SGHRS and CDR2 is YFSETQ. The CDR3 loop spans 16 amino acids. The CDR3 reads CASSDLLGESWDEQFF. As DNA, the CDR3 is TGCGCCAGCAGCGACTTACTGGGTGAAAGCTGGGATGAGCAGTTCTTC.

The chain joins TRBV7-6 to TRBJ1-5; 9 bases map to TRBD1. The V segment lost 5 bases and the J segment 2 bases; nucleotides outside the gene matches: 1. CDR1 is SGHVS, CDR2 FNYEAQ, per germline. This CDR3 contains 14 residues. In DNA, the CDR3 is TGTGCCAGCAGCCGGACAGGGGGCAATCAGCCCCAGCATTTT. Amino acids: CASSRTGGNQPQHF.

The chain has TRBV11-1 and TRBJ2-3; D is perhaps TRBD2 (5 bases). The germline V gene encodes CDR1 SGHAT and CDR2 FQDESV (reference sequence). V was pared by 2 bases and J by 2 bases, with 11 bases between. The length of the CDR3 is 15 residues. CDR3 in amino acids: CASSLRTGYTDTQYF. CDR3 nucleotide sequence: TGTGCCAGCAGCTTACGGACGGGGTACACAGATACGCAGTATTTT.

This chain connects TRBV5-1 to TRBJ2-1; the match to TRBD2 covers 10 bases. The ends lost 6 bases at V and 4 bases at J; junction bases unmatched: 4. Germline V gene data show CDR1 as SGHRS and CDR2 as YFSETQ. There are 14 residues in the CDR3. As DNA, the CDR3 is TGCGCCAGCACTGGACTAGCGGAGTACAATGAGCAGTTCTTC. It codes for CASTGLAEYNEQFF. The full variable domain, in which reference TRBV5-1 and TRBJ2-1 provide the parts outside the CDR3, is KAGVTQTPRYLIKTRGQQVTLSCSPISGHRSVSWYQQTPGQGLQFLFEYFSETQRNKGNFPGRFSGRQFSNSRSEMNVSTLELGDSALYLCASTGLAEYNEQFFGPGTRLTVL.

The chain employs TRBV19 and TRBJ2-7, with a tentative D call TRBD2 (5 bases). Trimming took off 3 bases at V and 2 bases at J, with 8 bases between the two ends. This CDR3 is built from 13 residues. Germline V gene lookup returns CDR1 LNHDA and CDR2 SQIVND (reference sequence). The CDR3 coding sequence is TGTGCCAGTAGTATCGGGGTTGCCTACGAGCAGTACTTC. As protein: CASSIGVAYEQYF. Combining the CDR3 with reference TRBV19 and TRBJ2-7 gives the whole variable domain DGGITQSPKYLFRKEGQNVTLSCEQNLNHDAMYWYRQDPGQGLRLIYYSQIVNDFQKGDIAEGYSVSREKKESFPLTVTSAQKNPTAFYLCASSIGVAYEQYFGPGTRLTVT.

The genes are TRBV7-9 and TRBJ2-7; D uncertain. The V end was cut by 2 bases, the J end by 2 bases, with 10 bases between. Germline CDR1 and CDR2: SEHNR and FQNEAQ (reference sequence). The CDR3 is made up of 14 amino acids. CDR3: CASSLPGTPYEQYF. CDR3 sequence (DNA): TGTGCCAGCAGCTTACCCGGAACACCCTACGAGCAGTACTTC.

The J gene is TRBJ2-3, the V gene TRBV7-9, with D unresolved. The CDR3 spans 12 residues. The germline V gene encodes CDR1 SEHNR and CDR2 FQNEAQ (reference sequence). The V end was cut by 1 base, the J end by 7 bases, with 6 bases between. In DNA, the CDR3 is TGTGCCAGCAGCTTAGTCTCAAATACGCAGTATTTT. It encodes CASSLVSNTQYF.

This clone was observed once. This chain joins TRBV27 and TRBJ2-7, with 9 bases identical to TRBD1. The V gene end was trimmed by 5 bases and the J gene end by 1 base; junction bases not matched to a gene: 9. CDR3 size: 16 residues. Germline lookup yields CDR1 MNHEY and CDR2 SMNVEV (reference sequence). CDR3 DNA sequence: TGTGCCAGCAGTCAAAGACAGGGGGTCAGGTCCTACGAGCAGTACTTC. Encoded protein: CASSQRQGVRSYEQYF.

The V gene is TRBV6-5, the J gene TRBJ2-1; the match to TRBD2 covers 8 bases. V lost 6 bases, J lost 9 bases, and 7 bases stayed unmatched. The CDR3 loop spans 13 amino acids. CDR1 and CDR2 (germline): MNHEY, SVGAGI. The CDR3 coding sequence is TGTGCCAGCAGCCTGGCCGGGACTAGTGAGCAGTTCTTC. As protein: CASSLAGTSEQFF.

Turning to this clone: The junction and the germline gene differ at one end; a read error may be behind it. The chain is built from TRBV7-7 and TRBJ2-5; D remains ambiguous. Germline CDR1 is SSHAT and CDR2 is FNYEAQ (reference sequence). The CDR3 sequence is 13 residues long. CDR3 DNA sequence: TGTGCTAGCAGCTTAGGCGGCGGAGAGACCCAGTACTTC. Encoded protein: CASSLGGGETQYF.

The chain employs TRBV7-8 and TRBJ2-1; 10 bases are shared with TRBD1. Germline V lookup: CDR1 SGHVS, CDR2 FQNEAQ. The CDR3 loop spans 15 amino acids. The junction had 4 bases not matched to a gene; V was cut back by 5 bases and J by 3 bases. The CDR3 here is CASSQTGGFYNEQFF. CDR3 bases: TGTGCCAGCAGCCAGACAGGGGGCTTCTACAATGAGCAGTTCTTC.

The rearrangement uses TRBV21-1 and TRBJ2-1. TRBV21-1 is marked as a pseudogene. This CDR3 is 15 amino acids long. The CDR3 nucleotides read TGTGCCAGCAGCAAAGGAGACGTAACCTACAATGAGCAGTTCTTC. This encodes CASSKGDVTYNEQFF.

The CDR3 nucleotides read TGTGCCAGTAGTCCGCGGACCGAATATAGCAATCAGCCCCAGCATTTT. Translated: CASSPRTEYSNQPQHF. The rearrangement joins TRBV19 to TRBJ1-5, with D hard to call. The CDR3 has 16 residues. Germline values: CDR1 LNHDA, CDR2 SQIVND (reference sequence). The V end lost 5 bases, the J end lost 0 bases, and 14 bases lay between the germline ends. Together with reference TRBV19 and TRBJ1-5, the CDR3 gives the full variable domain: DGGITQSPKYLFRKEGQNVTLSCEQNLNHDAMYWYRQDPGQGLRLIYYSQIVNDFQKGDIAEGYSVSREKKESFPLTVTSAQKNPTAFYLCASSPRTEYSNQPQHFGDGTRLSIL.

The chain employs TRBV6-1 and TRBJ1-1; 11 positions match TRBD1. The CDR3 length is 15 residues. Germline trimming cut 5 bases from V and 4 bases from J; bases unmatched to any gene: 6. Germline CDR1 MNHNS, CDR2 SASEGT. CDR3 residues: CASSRTGGVSTEAFF. CDR3 sequence (DNA): TGTGCCAGCAGTCGGACAGGGGGCGTGAGCACTGAAGCTTTCTTT.

The chain is built from TRBV5-3 and TRBJ2-2; D gene unclear. TRBV5-3 carries the ORF label, with uncertain function. The CDR3 has 16 residues. Between the trimmed V and J ends, which lost 4 bases and 6 bases, there was a span of 19 bases. DNA for the CDR3: TGTGCCAGAAGCCTGGATGACAAAGATTTCCCCGGGGAGCTGTTTTTT. Protein: CARSLDDKDFPGELFF.

This clone was observed once. The rearrangement links TRBV10-1 to TRBJ2-3, with 9 positions matching TRBD1. CDR3 size: 15 residues. With V trimmed by 4 bases and J by 4 bases, 6 bases remained unmatched. Germline-derived CDR1 and CDR2 are WNHNN and SYGVQD (reference sequence). CDR3 nucleotide sequence: TGCGCCAGCAGTGCCCTCACAGGGGGCTCAGATACGCAGTATTTT. Translation gives CASSALTGGSDTQYF.

The chain joins TRBV5-1 to TRBJ1-1; TRBD1 is a possible D gene (5 bases). Germline V CDR1 and CDR2: SGHRS, YFSETQ. The CDR3 covers 17 residues. Trimming pared 0 bases from V and 4 bases from J, leaving 19 bases between. The CDR3 nucleotides read TGCGCCAGCAGCTTGGACGTTGAGGGGTGGGCGGGCACTGAAGCTTTCTTT. It yields the protein CASSLDVEGWAGTEAFF.

The chain combines TRBV6-5 with TRBJ2-5; D unclear. Trimming stripped 8 bases from V and 4 bases from J, with 5 bases between. This CDR3 region has 10 residues. CDR1 MNHEY and CDR2 SVGAGI come from the germline V gene. The CDR3 is CASASETQYF. The CDR3 DNA reads as TGTGCCAGCGCGTCAGAGACCCAGTACTTC.

The chain is built from TRBV2 and TRBJ2-4; maybe TRBD2 (6 bases). The germline V and J ends were trimmed by 6 bases and 8 bases, with 14 bases remaining between them. CDR1 and CDR2 from the germline V gene are SNHLY and FYNNEI. The CDR3 runs 13 residues. This CDR3 is CASSVSTRDIQYF. The CDR3, as DNA: TGTGCCAGCAGCGTATCGACTAGAGACATTCAGTACTTC.

The rearrangement links TRBV11-2 to TRBJ2-1; TRBD1 might be the D (6 bases). The germline gives CDR1 SGHAT, CDR2 FQNNGV. Trimming cost V 1 base and J 10 bases, with 20 bases left between them. The CDR3 covers 16 residues. CDR3 DNA sequence: TGTGCCAGCAGCTTAGTGCCCCGGGACATTATACGCGAGCAGTTCTTC. Its protein is CASSLVPRDIIREQFF.

The rearrangement links TRBV5-1 to TRBJ2-1; 8 nucleotides agree with TRBD2. This CDR3 spans 14 amino acids. The germline V gene encodes CDR1 SGHRS and CDR2 YFSETQ. V gave up 5 bases and J gave up 6 bases; unmatched junction bases: 7. The CDR3 here is CASSSGGAFNEQFF. CDR3 bases: TGCGCCAGCAGTTCCGGGGGGGCTTTCAATGAGCAGTTCTTC.

This clone has only a few counts. The rearrangement joins TRBV5-1 to TRBJ1-5; 7 nucleotides match TRBD1. Germline lookup yields CDR1 SGHRS and CDR2 YFSETQ. The V gene end was trimmed by 4 bases and the J gene end by 2 bases; junction bases not matched to a gene: 3. The CDR3 has 14 amino acids. DNA of the CDR3: TGCGCCAGCAGCGAGGGGGCCGGCAATCAGCCCCAGCATTTT. It translates to CASSEGAGNQPQHF.

V gene TRBV11-2 combines with J gene TRBJ2-6, with TRBD1 matching over 7 bases. After removal of 5 bases from V and 3 bases from J, the junction contained 4 bases not matched to a gene. The CDR3 sequence is 15 residues long. Per germline, CDR1 SGHAT and CDR2 FQNNGV. The CDR3 spells CASSPPGGGANVLTF. The CDR3 DNA sequence: TGTGCCAGCAGCCCGCCAGGGGGTGGGGCCAACGTCCTGACTTTC. The complete variable domain, with remaining parts taken from reference TRBV11-2 and TRBJ2-6, reads EAGVAQSPRYKIIEKRQSVAFWCNPISGHATLYWYQQILGQGPKLLIQFQNNGVVDDSQLPKDRFSAERLKGVDSTLKIQPAKLEDSAVYLCASSPPGGGANVLTFGAGSRLTVL.

The chain joins TRBV6-6 to TRBJ1-2; D gene uncertain. Germline CDR1 MNHNY, CDR2 SVGAGI (reference sequence). The CDR3 extends over 13 amino acids. Deletions cut 6 bases from V and 2 bases from J, with 10 bases between. CDR3 bases: TGTGCCAGCAGCCCGGCCCACAACTATGGCTACACCTTC. Protein: CASSPAHNYGYTF.

The J gene is TRBJ2-7, the V gene TRBV1; the table calls TRBD1, which could not be checked here. TRBV1 is deemed a pseudogene. The CDR3 loop spans 13 amino acids. The CDR3 DNA follows: TGCACCAGCAACCCCAGGGATACCTACGAGCAGTACTTC. Encoded protein: CTSNPRDTYEQYF.

The chain combines TRBV27 with TRBJ1-6, with 9 bases matching TRBD1. V shed 2 bases, J shed 8 bases, and the junction held 4 bases outside the gene matches. The CDR3 length is 15 residues. Germline CDR1 and CDR2: MNHEY and SMNVEV (reference sequence). CDR3 DNA sequence: TGTGCCAGCAGTTTACAGGGACAGGGCTATTCACCCCTCCACTTT. This encodes CASSLQGQGYSPLHF.